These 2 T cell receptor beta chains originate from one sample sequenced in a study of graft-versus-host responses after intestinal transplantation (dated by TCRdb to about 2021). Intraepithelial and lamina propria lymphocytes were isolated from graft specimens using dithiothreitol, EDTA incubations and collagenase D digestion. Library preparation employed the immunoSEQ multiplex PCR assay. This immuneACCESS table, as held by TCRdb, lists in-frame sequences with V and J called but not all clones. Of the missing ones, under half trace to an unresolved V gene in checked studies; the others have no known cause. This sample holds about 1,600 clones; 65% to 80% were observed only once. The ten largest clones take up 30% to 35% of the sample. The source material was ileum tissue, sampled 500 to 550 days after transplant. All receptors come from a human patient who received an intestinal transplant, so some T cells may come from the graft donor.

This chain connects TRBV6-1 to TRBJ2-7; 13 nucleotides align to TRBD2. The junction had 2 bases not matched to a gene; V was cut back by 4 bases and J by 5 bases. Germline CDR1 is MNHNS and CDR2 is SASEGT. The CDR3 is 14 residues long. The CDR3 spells CASSGTSGSNEQYF. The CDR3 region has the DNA TGTGCCAGCAGTGGGACTAGCGGGAGTAACGAGCAGTACTTC.

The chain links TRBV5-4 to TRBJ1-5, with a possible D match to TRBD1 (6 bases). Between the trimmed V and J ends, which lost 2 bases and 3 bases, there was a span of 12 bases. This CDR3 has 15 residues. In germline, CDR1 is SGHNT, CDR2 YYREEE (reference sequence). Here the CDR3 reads CASSFQGQVNQPQHF. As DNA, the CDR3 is TGTGCCAGCAGCTTTCAGGGGCAGGTCAATCAGCCCCAGCATTTT.